The sequence of this T cell receptor beta chain was determined in a study of cytomegalovirus exposure and HLA in healthy donors. General study results and limits: A subsequent analysis found that TCR clusters from the first cohort also tended to co-occur in the roughly 120 validation repertoires, with approximately 95% of cluster scores above 0.

Of note for this clone: Antigen unknown.

Per the germline V gene, CDR1 is MNHEY and CDR2 is SMNVEV (reference sequence). The CDR3 has 15 amino acids. V trimming: 7 bases; J trimming: 2 bases; junction bases outside the gene matches: 10. The repertoire was sequenced with immunoSEQ multiplex PCR; TCRdb's copy has only in-frame clones and lacks some. The profile covers 100,000 to 150,000 clones, with roughly 84% appearing a single time and roughly 2% taken by the ten largest. The sample taken for sequencing was PBMCs. The sequence was obtained from a woman aged 25 to 45 in good health and CMV-seronegative. V is TRBV27 and J is TRBJ2-7; 8 positions agree with TRBD1. CDR3 in amino acids: CASTREQGVAYEQYF. CDR3 coding DNA: TGTGCCAGCACCCGGGAACAGGGGGTGGCCTACGAGCAGTACTTC.